Below, 23 T cell receptor beta chains from the same sample are listed, as sequenced in a study of cytomegalovirus exposure and HLA in healthy donors. The PCR used 60 Vbeta and 13 Jbeta primers. Measured with immunoSEQ multiplex PCR; TCRdb has only the in-frame clones, and not every one. The sample records fewer than 200,000 clones, 10% to 15% being singletons. Sequencing used PBMCs. The receptor set was obtained from a man in his fifties or sixties in good health and CMV-seropositive.

This clone was found a few times. The chain links TRBV29-1 to TRBJ1-1, with D possibly matching TRBD1 (6 bases). Trimming took off 2 bases at V and 3 bases at J, with 10 bases between the two ends. The CDR3 runs to 13 residues. Germline CDR1 is SQVTM and CDR2 is ANQGSEA. The CDR3 spells CSVERGAYTEAFF. In DNA, the CDR3 is TGCAGCGTTGAACGGGGGGCTTACACTGAAGCTTTCTTT.

CDR3 nucleotides: TGCGCCAGCAGCCGACCGGGACAGGGAAACACAGATACGCAGTATTTT. Encoded protein: CASSRPGQGNTDTQYF. The genes are TRBV4-1 and TRBJ2-3, with TRBD1 matching 9 bases. With 4 bases clipped from V and 2 bases from J, the junction kept 7 bases outside the gene matches. Germline CDR1 is MGHRA and CDR2 is YSYEKL. The CDR3 has 16 residues.

The chain has TRBV11-3 and TRBJ2-2; 7 bases align to TRBD1. Trimming at V came to 2 bases and at J to 5 bases, leaving 5 bases not matched to a gene. The CDR3 is 15 residues long. Germline V lookup: CDR1 SGHNT, CDR2 YENEEA. Here the CDR3 reads CASSLPTGDTGELFF. The CDR3 DNA reads TGTGCCAGCAGCTTACCCACAGGGGATACCGGGGAGCTGTTTTTT.

The chain carries TRBV12-5 and TRBJ1-1; possibly TRBD1 for D (6 bases). CDR1 and CDR2 (germline): LGHNT, FRNRAP. The CDR3 consists of 16 residues. Trimming left V 3 bases short and J 5 bases short, with 19 bases between. Here the CDR3 reads CASGFQVGARQTEAFF. Here the CDR3 DNA reads TGTGCTAGTGGTTTCCAGGTGGGGGCGCGGCAGACTGAAGCTTTCTTT.

The chain has TRBV30 and TRBJ2-2; 14 bases line up with TRBD2. There are 16 residues in the CDR3. V shed 5 bases, J shed 1 base, and the junction held 3 bases outside the gene matches. From germline, CDR1 is GTSNPN and CDR2 SVGIG (reference sequence). The CDR3 nucleotides are TGTGCCTGGCTTGGGACTAGCGGGGGGAACACCGGGGAGCTGTTTTTT. Translating it yields CAWLGTSGGNTGELFF.

This clone was detected a few times. This chain uses TRBV7-2 with TRBJ1-2; D ambiguous. The germline V gene has CDR1 SGHTA and CDR2 FQGNSA. The V end was cut by 5 bases, the J end by 4 bases, with 11 bases between. This CDR3 is 13 amino acids long. CDR3 residues: CASSPGRVYGYTF. Written as DNA, the CDR3 is TGTGCCAGCAGCCCGGGAAGGGTCTATGGCTACACCTTC.

The chain combines TRBV28 with TRBJ2-7; 9 nucleotides match TRBD1. From germline, CDR1 is MDHEN and CDR2 SYDVKM. The CDR3 contains 14 residues. V trimming: 7 bases; J trimming: 4 bases; junction bases outside the gene matches: 8. The CDR3 protein is CASTDRGTGYEQYV. The CDR3 DNA reads as TGTGCCAGCACAGATCGGGGGACAGGGTACGAGCAGTACGTC.

This chain links TRBV25-1 with TRBJ2-1, with TRBD1 matching 8 bases. This CDR3 spans 15 amino acids. The J segment lost 8 bases and the V segment lost 2 bases, leaving 8 bases of the junction unmatched. Germline CDR1 MGHDK, CDR2 SYGVNS. CDR3 protein: CASSEPDRVGDEQFF. DNA of the CDR3: TGTGCCAGCAGTGAACCGGACAGGGTGGGGGATGAGCAGTTCTTC.

This clone was recorded a few times. The V and J genes are TRBV2 and TRBJ1-2; D is unresolved. Trimming took 6 bases from V and 2 from J, leaving 7 bases between them. CDR1 is SNHLY, CDR2 FYNNEI, per germline. The CDR3 loop spans 12 amino acids. The CDR3 sequence is CASRGSNYGYTF. CDR3 bases: TGTGCCAGCAGGGGCAGCAACTATGGCTACACCTTC.

CDR3 region: CASSLIVGQMNTEAFF. CDR3 coding DNA: TGTGCCAGCAGCTTAATCGTTGGACAGATGAACACTGAAGCTTTCTTT. The chain uses TRBV11-3 and TRBJ1-1; TRBD1 might be the D (6 bases). Trimming removed 2 bases from V and 0 bases from J, with 13 bases in between. The CDR3 is 16 residues long. Germline CDR1 and CDR2: SGHNT and YENEEA.

The V call is TRBV27, the J call TRBJ1-4; 7 nucleotides line up with TRBD1. In germline, CDR1 is MNHEY, CDR2 SMNVEV (reference sequence). V lost 6 bases, J lost 0 bases, and 7 bases stayed unmatched. There are 16 residues in the CDR3. DNA of the CDR3: TGTGCCAGCAGCACATTCGGGACAGCAACTAATGAAAAACTGTTTTTT. Translation gives CASSTFGTATNEKLFF.

The gene calls are TRBV4-3 and TRBJ1-4; a weak D match, TRBD1 (5 bases). The CDR3 is 16 residues long. V dropped 1 base and J dropped 7 bases, with 16 bases sitting between them. The germline CDR1 and CDR2 sequences are LGHNA and YSLEER. CDR3 coding DNA: TGCGCCAGCAGCCAAGGGGGTCAGGGTTATAGTGAAAAACTGTTTTTT. Protein product: CASSQGGQGYSEKLFF.

The chain carries TRBV5-1 and TRBJ1-2, with D unclear. Per the germline V gene, CDR1 is SGHRS and CDR2 is YFSETQ. The CDR3 totals 15 residues. V shed 3 bases and J shed 2 bases, with 14 bases lying between them. The CDR3 loop reads CASSSGPSNNYGYTF. Written as DNA, the CDR3 is TGCGCCAGCAGCTCTGGGCCTTCTAACAACTATGGCTACACCTTC.

This clone appeared a few times. CDR3 DNA sequence: TGTGCCAGCTCCCCGCGGAGCGGGGGGGCCTGGGGAGAGACCCAGTACTTC. This codes for CASSPRSGGAWGETQYF. The chain has TRBV18 and TRBJ2-5, with 10 bases lining up with TRBD2. With 6 bases clipped from V and 4 bases from J, the junction kept 14 bases outside the gene matches. Germline CDR1 KGHSH, CDR2 LQKENI. CDR3 length equals 17 residues.

This clone was counted between two and nine times. The gene calls are TRBV29-1 and TRBJ1-2; TRBD1 aligns across 7 bases. V lost 1 base and J lost 4; bases outside the gene matches: 6. The germline V gene has CDR1 SQVTM and CDR2 ANQGSEA. The CDR3 covers 14 residues. The CDR3 protein is CSVEGLGGAYGYTF. In DNA form, the CDR3 reads TGCAGCGTTGAAGGCTTAGGGGGCGCCTATGGCTACACCTTC.

This clone was observed a few times. The genes are TRBV6-1 and TRBJ2-7; D is unresolved. Germline CDR1 is MNHNS and CDR2 is SASEGT. V was cut by 3 bases and J by 6 bases, with 12 bases left in between. There are 13 residues in the CDR3. CDR3 in amino acids: CASSDRSNGEQYF. CDR3 DNA sequence: TGTGCCAGCAGTGATCGTAGCAATGGCGAGCAGTACTTC.

In this sample, this clone turned up a few times. The chain combines TRBV28 with TRBJ1-2; perhaps TRBD1 as D (6 bases). The germline V and J ends were trimmed by 7 bases and 1 base, with 10 bases remaining between them. CDR1 MDHEN and CDR2 SYDVKM come from the germline V gene. The CDR3 is 13 amino acids. The CDR3 DNA reads TGTGCCAGCACCGGACAGTATAACTATGGCTACACCTTC. Translation gives CASTGQYNYGYTF.

The V and J genes are TRBV7-2 and TRBJ2-5; TRBD2 might be the D (6 bases). The CDR3 runs 15 residues. The V end was cut by 3 bases, the J end by 4 bases, with 15 bases between. Germline-derived CDR1 and CDR2 are SGHTA and FQGNSA. CDR3: CASSFTSTSSETQYF. The CDR3 coding sequence is TGTGCCAGCAGCTTTACCTCGACTAGTTCAGAGACCCAGTACTTC. Supplemented by reference TRBV7-2 and TRBJ2-5, the full variable domain reads GAGVSQSPSNKVTEKGKDVELRCDPISGHTALYWYRQSLGQGLEFLIYFQGNSAPDKSGLPSDRFSAERTGGSVSTLTIQRTQQEDSAVYLCASSFTSTSSETQYFGPGTRLLVL.

A word on this clone: Other DNA sequences from this sample encode an identical CDR3 as well. The V gene is TRBV7-2, the J gene TRBJ1-1, with D possibly matching TRBD1 (5 bases). CDR3 size: 13 residues. V gave up 5 bases and J gave up 1 base, with 8 bases separating them. The germline V gene encodes CDR1 SGHTA and CDR2 FQGNSA. The CDR3 reads CASSLTGNTEAFF. Written as DNA, the CDR3 is TGTGCCAGCAGCCTCACAGGGAACACTGAAGCTTTCTTT.

This clone appeared a few times. The CDR3 loop is CSVDRGGALIDTQYF. The CDR3 nucleotides are TGCAGCGTTGACCGAGGGGGCGCGTTGATAGATACGCAGTATTTT. The chain is built from TRBV29-1 and TRBJ2-3; 7 bases map to TRBD1. With 3 bases clipped from V and 5 bases from J, the junction kept 11 bases outside the gene matches. Germline loops: CDR1 SQVTM, CDR2 ANQGSEA. The CDR3 contains 15 residues.

This chain connects TRBV30 to TRBJ2-7, with 9 nucleotides matching TRBD1. V shed 4 bases and J 5 bases; nucleotides not matched to a gene: 12. Germline CDR1 reads GTSNPN; CDR2 reads SVGIG (reference sequence). The CDR3 runs to 15 residues. The CDR3 coding sequence is TGTGCCTGGAACACAGGGGACAGGGTGTTTGACGAGCAGTACTTC. Translating it yields CAWNTGDRVFDEQYF.

This clone was observed a few times. The rearrangement joins TRBV27 to TRBJ2-2, with 9 bases lining up with TRBD2. Germline V CDR1 and CDR2: MNHEY, SMNVEV (reference sequence). The CDR3 consists of 16 residues. With V trimmed by 7 bases and J by 2 bases, 8 bases remained unmatched. CDR3 residues: CASKASGALNTGELFF. As DNA, the CDR3 is TGTGCCAGCAAAGCTAGCGGGGCGCTTAACACCGGGGAGCTGTTTTTT.

This clone was seen a handful of times. V and J are TRBV4-1 and TRBJ2-2; tentative D call: TRBD2 (6 bases). CDR1 MGHRA and CDR2 YSYEKL come from the germline V gene. The ends were cut back, 0 bases at V and 0 bases at J, with 8 bases in the middle. The CDR3 sequence is 16 residues long. The CDR3 DNA follows: TGCGCCAGCAGCCAAGAGGCGGGACCGAACACCGGGGAGCTGTTTTTT. Its translation is CASSQEAGPNTGELFF.